The clone carrying this TCR beta chain was counted only a few times. These data originate in a study of blood T cell repertoires in COVID-19. Overall study context: Acute-phase and convalescent COVID-19 samples originated in the United States, Italy and Spain.

Deletions cut 4 bases from V and 0 bases from J, with 13 bases between. CDR1 and CDR2 from the germline V gene are LGHNA and YSLEER. This CDR3 comprises 16 residues. This table comes from immunoSEQ multiplex PCR, and its TCRdb copy is limited to in-frame clones, with some not included. The profile shows under 300,000 clones, around nine tenths of them singletons. Grouping used clinical history reported by participants in a survey and questionnaire. Sequenced material: PBMCs or T cells enriched from blood (not recorded which). This clonotype originated in a woman between 40 and 55 years old who had recovered from COVID-19. This sequence joins TRBV4-3 and TRBJ2-1; TRBD2 is a possible D gene (6 bases). CDR3 amino acids: CASSLYGGSSYNEQFF. The CDR3 DNA reads TGCGCCAGCAGCCTTTACGGGGGTAGCTCCTACAATGAGCAGTTCTTC.